These 2 T cell receptor beta chains were all obtained from the same sample, sequenced in a study of cytomegalovirus exposure and HLA in healthy donors. With 60 Vbeta and 13 Jbeta primers, the PCR was carried out. The repertoire was sequenced with immunoSEQ multiplex PCR; TCRdb's copy has only in-frame clones and lacks some. Among some 140,000 clones listed, around 75% were seen once. The sample consisted of PBMCs. These receptors all come from a female donor in good health and CMV-seronegative.

The sample holds one count of this clone. This chain uses TRBV13 with TRBJ2-3; TRBD2 agrees at 14 bases. V shed 5 bases and J 5 bases; nucleotides not matched to a gene: 6. The CDR3 has 16 amino acids. Germline loops: CDR1 PRHDT, CDR2 FYEKMQ (reference sequence). The DNA of the CDR3 is TGTGCCAGCAGCCTACGACTAGCGGGAGGGGGAGATACGCAGTATTTT. It encodes CASSLRLAGGGDTQYF.

The genes are TRBV7-6 and TRBJ2-5; tentatively, D is TRBD1 (5 bases). The CDR3 consists of 15 residues. Germline loops: CDR1 SGHVS, CDR2 FNYEAQ. V was trimmed by 5 bases and J by 5 bases, leaving 18 bases between them. CDR3 loop: CASSLFGPGWETQYF. CDR3 nucleotide sequence: TGTGCCAGCAGCCTCTTCGGTCCAGGGTGGGAGACCCAGTACTTC.